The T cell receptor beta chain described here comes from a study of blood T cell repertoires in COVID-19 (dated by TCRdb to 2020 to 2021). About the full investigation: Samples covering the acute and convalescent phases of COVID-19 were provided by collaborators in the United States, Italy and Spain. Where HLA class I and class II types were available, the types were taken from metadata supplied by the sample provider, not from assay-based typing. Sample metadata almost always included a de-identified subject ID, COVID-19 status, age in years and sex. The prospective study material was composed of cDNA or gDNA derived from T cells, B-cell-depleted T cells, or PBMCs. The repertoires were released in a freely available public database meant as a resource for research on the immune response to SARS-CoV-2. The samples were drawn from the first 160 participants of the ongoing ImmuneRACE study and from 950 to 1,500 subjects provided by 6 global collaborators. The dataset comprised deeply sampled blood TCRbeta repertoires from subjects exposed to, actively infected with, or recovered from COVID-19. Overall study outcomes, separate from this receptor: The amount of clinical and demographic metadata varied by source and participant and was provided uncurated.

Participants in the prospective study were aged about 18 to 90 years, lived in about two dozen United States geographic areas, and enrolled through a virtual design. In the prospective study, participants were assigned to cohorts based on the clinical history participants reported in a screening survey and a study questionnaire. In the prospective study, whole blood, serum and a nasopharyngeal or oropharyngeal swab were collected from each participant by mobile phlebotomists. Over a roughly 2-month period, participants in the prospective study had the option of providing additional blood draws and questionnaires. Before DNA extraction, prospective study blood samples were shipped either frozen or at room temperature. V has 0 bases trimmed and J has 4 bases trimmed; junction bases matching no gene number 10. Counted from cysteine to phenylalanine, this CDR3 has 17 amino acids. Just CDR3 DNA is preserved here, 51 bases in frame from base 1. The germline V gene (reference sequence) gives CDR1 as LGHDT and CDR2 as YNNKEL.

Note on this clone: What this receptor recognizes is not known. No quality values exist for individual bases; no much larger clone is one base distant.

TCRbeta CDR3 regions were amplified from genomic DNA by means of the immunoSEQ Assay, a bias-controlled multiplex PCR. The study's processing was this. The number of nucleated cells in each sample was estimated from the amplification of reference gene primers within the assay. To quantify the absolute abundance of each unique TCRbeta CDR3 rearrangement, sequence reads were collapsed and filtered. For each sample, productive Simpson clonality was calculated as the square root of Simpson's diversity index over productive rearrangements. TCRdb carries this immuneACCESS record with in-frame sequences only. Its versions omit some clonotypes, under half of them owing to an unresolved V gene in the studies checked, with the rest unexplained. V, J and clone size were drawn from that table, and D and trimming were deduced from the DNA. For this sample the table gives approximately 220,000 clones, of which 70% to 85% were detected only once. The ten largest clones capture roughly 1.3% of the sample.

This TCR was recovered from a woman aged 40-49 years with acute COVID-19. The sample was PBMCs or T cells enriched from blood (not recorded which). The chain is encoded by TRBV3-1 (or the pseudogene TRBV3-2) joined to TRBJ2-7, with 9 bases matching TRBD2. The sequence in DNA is TGTGCCAGCAGCCAAGATCCGAGCGGGAGGCCACTATACGAGCAGTACTTC. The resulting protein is CASSQDPSGRPLYEQYF.